These 10 T cell receptor beta chains came from one sample sequenced in a study of Graves' ophthalmopathy and Graves' hyperthyroidism. Amplification from RNA transcripts yielded the TCR beta CDR3 regions. HTBI primers were employed in first-round RT-PCR, then a second-round multiplex PCR followed. TCRdb processed the multiplex PCR reads anew with MiXCR; each CDR3 protein has one entry. The sample shows just over 400,000 distinct CDR3 sequences, under 25% of them seen only once. The source material was peripheral blood. The source of these receptors is a woman younger than 30 with stable Graves' hyperthyroidism.

V and J are TRBV11-2 and TRBJ2-5, with D unresolved. V was pared by 0 bases and J by 5 bases, with 7 bases between. The CDR3 is 13 amino acids. CDR1 and CDR2 (germline): SGHAT, FQNNGV. The CDR3 DNA follows: TGTGCCAGCAGCTTAGAATGGGTGGAGACCCAGTACTTC. Translating it yields CASSLEWVETQYF.

This clonotype was recorded at least ten times. The rearrangement uses TRBV7-9 and TRBJ1-3; unclear D gene. This CDR3 comprises 14 residues. Germline V gene data show CDR1 as SEHNR and CDR2 as FQNEAQ (reference sequence). Trimming cost V 4 bases and J 3 bases, with 10 bases left between them. The DNA of the CDR3 is TGTGCCAGCAGCTCCCCCTTTGATGGAAACACCATATATTTT. Its protein product is CASSSPFDGNTIYF. The variable domain in full, completed from reference TRBV7-9 and TRBJ1-3, reads DTGVSQNPRHKITKRGQNVTFRCDPISEHNRLYWYRQTLGQGPEFLTYFQNEAQLEKSRLLSDRFSAERPKGSFSTLEIQRTEQGDSAMYLCASSSPFDGNTIYFGEGSWLTVV.

The table lists this clonotype with many counts. The V and J genes are TRBV6-5 and TRBJ1-3, with D unresolved. Trimming removed 0 bases at V and 0 bases at J, with 12 bases between. Germline V gene sequence: CDR1 MNHEY, CDR2 SVGAGI. The CDR3 is 17 residues long. CDR3 in amino acids: CASSYSLRADSGNTIYF. The CDR3 region has the DNA TGTGCCAGCAGTTACTCCCTGCGGGCAGACTCTGGAAACACCATATATTTT.

This clonotype was picked up many times. Relative to the germline gene, one junction end is altered; a read error may explain this. The chain links TRBV6-2 or TRBV6-3 to TRBJ2-1, with D possibly TRBD2 on 5 matching bases. The V gene's germline CDR1 is MNHEY and CDR2 SVGEGT. The CDR3 consists of 14 residues. For the CDR3, the DNA is TGTGCCAGCAGTTCGGCGGGCTCTTCGCATGAGAAGTTCTTC. This codes for CASSSAGSSHEKFF.

This clonotype has at least ten counts. This CDR3 is CASSPTASETYEQYF. CDR3 nucleotide sequence: TGTGCCAGCAGCCCGACGGCTAGCGAGACCTACGAGCAGTACTTC. This rearrangement joins TRBV7-3 to TRBJ2-7; tentative D call: TRBD2 (6 bases). CDR1 and CDR2 (germline): SGHTA, FQGTGA. The CDR3 extends over 15 amino acids. The germline V and J ends were trimmed by 5 bases and 2 bases, with 16 bases remaining between them.

This clonotype was counted ten times or more. The chain recombines TRBV28 with TRBJ2-7; 8 nucleotides line up with TRBD1. The CDR3 consists of 13 residues. CDR1 is MDHEN, CDR2 SYDVKM, per germline. With 4 bases clipped from V and 9 bases from J, the junction kept 8 bases outside the gene matches. CDR3 loop: CASSSQGAGRQYF. The CDR3 bases are TGTGCCAGCAGTTCCCAGGGGGCTGGTCGGCAGTACTTC.

This clonotype was seen many times. A much larger clone is a single base away; this may be a read error. This chain joins TRBV24-1 and TRBJ1-5; the D gene is possibly TRBD1 (5 bases). CDR3 size: 14 residues. Per the germline V gene, CDR1 is KGHDR and CDR2 is SFDVKD. The CDR3 region has the DNA TGTGCCGCCAGTGGGGGGACGGTTAATCAGCCCCAGCATTTT. Residues: CAASGGTVNQPQHF.

This clonotype came up many times. The chain carries TRBV6-2 or TRBV6-3 and TRBJ1-1; D may be TRBD1 (5 bases). Germline lookup yields CDR1 MNHEY and CDR2 SVGEGT. The germline V and J ends were trimmed by 7 bases and 2 bases, with 14 bases remaining between them. This CDR3 has 14 amino acids. The CDR3 coding sequence is TGTGCCAGCACCCGTAACAGGATTAACACTGAAGCTTTCTTT. This translates into CASTRNRINTEAFF.

The chain employs TRBV20-1 and TRBJ2-7; the match to TRBD1 covers 7 bases. The germline CDR1 and CDR2 sequences are DFQATT and SNEGSKA (reference sequence). Unmatched junction bases numbered 11, after V lost 3 bases and J lost 0 bases. CDR3 length: 16 amino acids. CDR3 nucleotides: TGCAGTGCTAGCCGCCCCGGGACAGCCATCTCCTACGAGCAGTACTTC. Amino acids: CSASRPGTAISYEQYF.

This clonotype was recorded at least ten times. The gene calls are TRBV12-3 or TRBV12-4 and TRBJ2-7; TRBD2 aligns across 12 bases. V gave up 8 bases and J gave up 7 bases; unmatched junction bases: 15. The CDR3 totals 16 residues. The CDR3 loop is CASGFRPGLAGREQYF. Written as DNA, the CDR3 is TGTGCCAGCGGATTCAGGCCGGGACTAGCGGGTCGGGAGCAGTACTTC.